This T cell receptor (beta chain) was captured in a study of early stage breast cancer tumors. The CDR3 has 16 amino acids. Trimming cost V 0 bases and J 5 bases, with 16 bases left between them. In germline, CDR1 is MNHEY, CDR2 SVGAGI. Clones were read by immunoSEQ multiplex PCR, and TCRdb kept only the in-frame ones, dropping some. This table has roughly 8,400 clones, 77% appearing once. The TCR originated in a person in their sixties with breast cancer. The sequenced material came from normal breast tissue next to the tumor. This chain joins TRBV6-5 and TRBJ1-1; a possible D gene is TRBD1 (5 bases). The CDR3 coding sequence is TGTGCCAGCAGTTACTCGACCCAGGGAGGTAAGACTGAAGCTTTCTTT. It encodes CASSYSTQGGKTEAFF.